One T cell receptor (beta chain) is described in this entry. The target of this receptor is not known. No quality values exist for individual bases; no much larger clone is one base distant. This entry belongs to a study of cytomegalovirus exposure and HLA in healthy donors (dated by TCRdb to the late 2010s). About the full investigation: According to a later analysis, the roughly 130 validation repertoires were produced on the same platform as the roughly 600 repertoires of the first cohort. To predict cytomegalovirus infection status, the study brought together high-throughput TCR immunosequencing, statistical association of individual TCRs with disease status, and machine learning. The aim of the study was to test whether cataloging public T cell receptors could identify signatures of past pathogen exposure. Along with the roughly 670-subject first cohort, a separate validation cohort of 120 different subjects was used.

From the cysteine up to the phenylalanine, the CDR3 has a length of 16 residues. The DNA shown is the 48-base CDR3, in frame from base 1. Trimming accounts for 5 bases at V and 3 bases at J, while the number of junction bases matched to no gene is 8. Sequences SGHVS (CDR1) and FNYEAQ (CDR2) are obtained from the germline V gene. General conclusions and limits of the study: In both the original and validation cohorts, the classifier was reported to diagnose cytomegalovirus status with high specificity and sensitivity. Most TCR sequences were seen in very few donors, while some public TCRs were found in many individuals. Three of the identified cytomegalovirus-associated TCR beta chains were confirmed in vitro to be specific for cytomegalovirus antigens. The study listed 150 to 200 TCR beta chains as associated with cytomegalovirus. All 120 or so repertoires were used to score co-occurrence in the validation cohort in a later analysis, because that analysis had no HLA typing for the cohort. Of the cluster scores, 90% to 95% were above 0 in a later analysis, which found that TCRs clustered in the first cohort also tended to co-occur in the 120 validation repertoires. It was suggested by the authors that the approach could potentially be generalized to other disease states and immunological phenotypes.

Library preparation was by the immunoSEQ multiplex PCR assay. Under the source paper's analysis protocol: To diagnose cytomegalovirus status from the catalog of TCR beta chain sequences, a statistical classification framework was built. The clones in this table, taken by TCRdb from immuneACCESS, are in-frame only. Not every clone is retained; where verified, under half of the shortfall comes from an unresolved V gene, and the cause of the rest is unknown. The V and J calls and the clone size are those of that table, but D and trimming were determined from the DNA. Within this sample are 100,000 to 150,000 clones, with around nine tenths of them counted one time only. Approximately 1.3% of the sample rests with the top ten. Donors formed part of the validation cohort, which comprised over a hundred subjects and was distinct from the first cohort of under 850 subjects.

The sequence links TRBV7-6 to TRBJ2-1, and 9 junction bases match TRBD2. The sequencing sample was made of PBMCs. The clonotype originates from a man aged 30 to 45 in good health and CMV-seronegative. The CDR3 protein sequence reads: CASSQEGLAFYNEQFF. The sequenced DNA: TGTGCCAGCAGCCAAGAGGGACTAGCCTTCTACAATGAGCAGTTCTTC.